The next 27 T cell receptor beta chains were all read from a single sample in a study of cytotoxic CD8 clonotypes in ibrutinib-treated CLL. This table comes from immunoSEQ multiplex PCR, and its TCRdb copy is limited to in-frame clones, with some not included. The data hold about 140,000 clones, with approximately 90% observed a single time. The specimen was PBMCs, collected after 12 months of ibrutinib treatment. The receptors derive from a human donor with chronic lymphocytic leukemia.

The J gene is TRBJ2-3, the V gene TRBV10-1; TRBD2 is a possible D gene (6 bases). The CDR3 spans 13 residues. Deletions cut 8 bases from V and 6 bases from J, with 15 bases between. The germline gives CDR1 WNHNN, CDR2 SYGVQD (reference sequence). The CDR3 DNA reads TGCGCCAGCGGGGCCTCGCGGGGTGATACGCAGTATTTT. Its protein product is CASGASRGDTQYF.

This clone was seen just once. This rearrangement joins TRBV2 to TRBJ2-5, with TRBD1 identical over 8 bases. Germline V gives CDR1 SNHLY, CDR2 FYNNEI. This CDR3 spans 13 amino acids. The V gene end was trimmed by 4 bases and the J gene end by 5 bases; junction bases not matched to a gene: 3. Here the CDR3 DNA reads TGTGCCAGCAGTGCCCGACAGGGGGAGACCCAGTACTTC. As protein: CASSARQGETQYF.

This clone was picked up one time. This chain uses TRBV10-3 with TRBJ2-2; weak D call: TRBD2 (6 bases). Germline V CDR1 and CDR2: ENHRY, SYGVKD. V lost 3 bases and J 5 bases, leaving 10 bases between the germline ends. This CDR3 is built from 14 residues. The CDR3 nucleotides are TGTGCCATCAGTGACCGGGGGAAAACCGGGGAGCTGTTTTTT. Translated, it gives CAISDRGKTGELFF.

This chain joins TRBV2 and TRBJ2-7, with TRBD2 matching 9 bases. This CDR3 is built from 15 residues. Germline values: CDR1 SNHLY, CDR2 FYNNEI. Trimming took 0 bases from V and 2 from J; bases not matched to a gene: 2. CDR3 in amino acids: CASSEASGSPYEQYF. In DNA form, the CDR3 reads TGTGCCAGCAGTGAAGCTAGCGGGAGCCCCTACGAGCAGTACTTC.

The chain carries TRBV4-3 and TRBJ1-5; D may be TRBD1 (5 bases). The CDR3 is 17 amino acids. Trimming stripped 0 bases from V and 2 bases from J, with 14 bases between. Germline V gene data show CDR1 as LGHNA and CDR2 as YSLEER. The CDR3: CASSQDLLGARNQPQHF. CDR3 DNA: TGCGCCAGCAGCCAAGATCTTTTAGGGGCCCGCAATCAGCCCCAGCATTTT.

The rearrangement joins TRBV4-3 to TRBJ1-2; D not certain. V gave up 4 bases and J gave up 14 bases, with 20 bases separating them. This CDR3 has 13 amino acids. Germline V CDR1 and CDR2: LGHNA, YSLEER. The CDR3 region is CASSPSYGLPDTF. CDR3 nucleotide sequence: TGCGCCAGCAGCCCTTCTTATGGCTTGCCCGATACCTTC.

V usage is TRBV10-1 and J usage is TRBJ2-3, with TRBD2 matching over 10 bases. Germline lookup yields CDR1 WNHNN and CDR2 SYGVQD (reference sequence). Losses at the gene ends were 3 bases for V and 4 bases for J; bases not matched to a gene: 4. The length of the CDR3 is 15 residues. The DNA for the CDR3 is TGCGCCAGCAGTGATTCTAGCGGGAGACCAGATACGCAGTATTTT. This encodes CASSDSSGRPDTQYF.

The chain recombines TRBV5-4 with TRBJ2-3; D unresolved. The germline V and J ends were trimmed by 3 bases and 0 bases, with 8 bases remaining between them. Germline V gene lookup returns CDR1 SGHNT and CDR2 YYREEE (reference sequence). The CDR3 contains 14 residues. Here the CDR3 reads CASSSLQSTDTQYF. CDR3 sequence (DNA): TGTGCCAGCAGCTCGCTGCAGAGCACAGATACGCAGTATTTT.

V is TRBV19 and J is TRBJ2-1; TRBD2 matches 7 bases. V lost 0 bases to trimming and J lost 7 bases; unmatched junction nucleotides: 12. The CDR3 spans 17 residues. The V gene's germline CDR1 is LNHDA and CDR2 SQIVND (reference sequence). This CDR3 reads CASSIDLSSGGGNEQFF. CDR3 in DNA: TGTGCCAGTAGTATAGATTTGTCTAGCGGAGGTGGGAATGAGCAGTTCTTC.

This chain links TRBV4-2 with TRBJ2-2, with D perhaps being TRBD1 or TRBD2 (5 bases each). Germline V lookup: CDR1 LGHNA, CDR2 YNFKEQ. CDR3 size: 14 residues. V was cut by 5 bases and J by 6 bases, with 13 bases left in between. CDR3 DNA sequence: TGTGCCAGCAGCTCGGGGATACAGGCCGGGGAGCTGTTTTTT. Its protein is CASSSGIQAGELFF.

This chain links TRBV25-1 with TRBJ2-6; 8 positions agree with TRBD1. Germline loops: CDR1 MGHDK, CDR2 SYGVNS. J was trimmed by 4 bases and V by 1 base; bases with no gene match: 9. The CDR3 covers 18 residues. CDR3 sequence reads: CASSEWPTGVSGANVLTF. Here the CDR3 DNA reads TGTGCCAGCAGTGAATGGCCGACAGGGGTTTCCGGGGCCAACGTCCTGACTTTC.

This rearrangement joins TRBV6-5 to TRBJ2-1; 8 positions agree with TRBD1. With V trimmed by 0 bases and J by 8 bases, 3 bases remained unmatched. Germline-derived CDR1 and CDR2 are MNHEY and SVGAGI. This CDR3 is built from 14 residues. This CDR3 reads CASSYSQGAHEQFF. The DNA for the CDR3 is TGTGCCAGCAGTTACTCCCAGGGGGCGCATGAGCAGTTCTTC.

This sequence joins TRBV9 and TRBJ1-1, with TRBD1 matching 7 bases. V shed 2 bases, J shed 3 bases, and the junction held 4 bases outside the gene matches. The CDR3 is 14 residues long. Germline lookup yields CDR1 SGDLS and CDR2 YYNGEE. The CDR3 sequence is CASSVTGSDTEAFF. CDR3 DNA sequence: TGTGCCAGCAGCGTGACAGGGTCGGACACTGAAGCTTTCTTT.

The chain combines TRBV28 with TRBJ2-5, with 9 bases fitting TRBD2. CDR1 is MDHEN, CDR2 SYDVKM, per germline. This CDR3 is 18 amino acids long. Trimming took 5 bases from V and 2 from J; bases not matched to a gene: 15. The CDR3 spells CASSQPLGSGRYQETQYF. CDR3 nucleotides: TGTGCCAGCAGTCAACCTCTGGGGAGCGGGAGGTATCAAGAGACCCAGTACTTC.

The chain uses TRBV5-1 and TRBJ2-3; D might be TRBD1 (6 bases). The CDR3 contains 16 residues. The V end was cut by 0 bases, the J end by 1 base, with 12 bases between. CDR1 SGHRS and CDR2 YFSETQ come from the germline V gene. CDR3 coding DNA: TGCGCCAGCAGCTTGGCGGCAGGGGAACGCACAGATACGCAGTATTTT. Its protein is CASSLAAGERTDTQYF.

The CDR3 here is CARRQGGTQYF. CDR3 DNA sequence: TGTGCCAGACGACAGGGCGGGACCCAGTACTTC. The chain is built from TRBV2 and TRBJ2-5; 7 bases fit TRBD1. V gave up 9 bases and J gave up 7 bases; unmatched junction bases: 5. The CDR3 consists of 11 residues. The germline V gene encodes CDR1 SNHLY and CDR2 FYNNEI.

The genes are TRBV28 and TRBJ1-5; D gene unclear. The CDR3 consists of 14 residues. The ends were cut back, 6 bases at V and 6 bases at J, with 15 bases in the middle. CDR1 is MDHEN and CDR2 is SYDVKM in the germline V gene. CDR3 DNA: TGTGCCAGCAGCCAAAACCTCGGTGGTCAGCCCCAGCATTTT. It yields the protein CASSQNLGGQPQHF. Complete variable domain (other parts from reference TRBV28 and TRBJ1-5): DVKVTQSSRYLVKRTGEKVFLECVQDMDHENMFWYRQDPGLGLRLIYFSYDVKMKEKGDIPEGYSVSREKKERFSLILESASTNQTSMYLCASSQNLGGQPQHFGDGTRLSIL.

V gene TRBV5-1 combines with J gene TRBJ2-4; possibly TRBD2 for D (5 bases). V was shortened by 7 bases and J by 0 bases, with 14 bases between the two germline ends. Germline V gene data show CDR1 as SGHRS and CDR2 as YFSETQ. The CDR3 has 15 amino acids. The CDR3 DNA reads TGCGCCAGCCGCCCCAGCGGTTTAGCCAAAAACATTCAGTACTTC. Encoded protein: CASRPSGLAKNIQYF.

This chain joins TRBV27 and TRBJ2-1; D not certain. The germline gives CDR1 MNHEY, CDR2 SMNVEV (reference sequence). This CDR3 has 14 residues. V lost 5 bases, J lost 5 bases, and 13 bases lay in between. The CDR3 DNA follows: TGTGCCAGCAGTCTCCTGGAAAGAAACAATGAGCAGTTCTTC. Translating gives CASSLLERNNEQFF.

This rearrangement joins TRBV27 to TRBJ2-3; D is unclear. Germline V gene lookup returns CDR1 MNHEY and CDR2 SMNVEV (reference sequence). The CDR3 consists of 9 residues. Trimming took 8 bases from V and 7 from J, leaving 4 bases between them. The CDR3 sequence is CASGYTQYF. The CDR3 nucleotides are TGTGCCAGCGGATATACGCAGTATTTT.

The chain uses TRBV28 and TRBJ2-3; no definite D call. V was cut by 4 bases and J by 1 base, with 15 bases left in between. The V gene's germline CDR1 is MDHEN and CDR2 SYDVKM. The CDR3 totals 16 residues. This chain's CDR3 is CASSSVRVRGTDTQYF. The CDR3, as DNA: TGTGCCAGCAGTTCCGTTAGAGTTAGGGGCACAGATACGCAGTATTTT.

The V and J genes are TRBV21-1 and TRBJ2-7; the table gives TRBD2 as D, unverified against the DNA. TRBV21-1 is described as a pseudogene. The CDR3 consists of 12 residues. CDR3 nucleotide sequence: TGTGCCAGCAGCCCGGAGGGGCACGAGCAGTACTTC. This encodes CASSPEGHEQYF.

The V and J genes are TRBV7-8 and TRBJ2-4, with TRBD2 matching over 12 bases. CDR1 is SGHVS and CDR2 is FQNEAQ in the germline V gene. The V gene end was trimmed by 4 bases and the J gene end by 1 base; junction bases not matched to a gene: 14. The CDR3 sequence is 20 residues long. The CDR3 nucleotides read TGTGCCAGCAGCTCGGGGGCGTGGCTAGCGGGAGGGCCGGCCAAAAACATTCAGTACTTC. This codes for CASSSGAWLAGGPAKNIQYF.

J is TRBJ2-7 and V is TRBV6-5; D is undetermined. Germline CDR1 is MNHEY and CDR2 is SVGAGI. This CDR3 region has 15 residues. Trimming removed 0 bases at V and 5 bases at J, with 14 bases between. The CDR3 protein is CASSYSYQFGNEQYF. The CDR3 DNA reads TGTGCCAGCAGTTACTCGTACCAGTTCGGCAACGAGCAGTACTTC.

This CDR3 is CSVETSGTEYEQYF. In DNA, the CDR3 is TGCAGCGTTGAGACTAGCGGGACCGAATACGAGCAGTACTTC. This rearrangement joins TRBV29-1 to TRBJ2-7, with TRBD2 matching 11 bases. The CDR3 is made up of 14 amino acids. The germline CDR1 and CDR2 sequences are SQVTM and ANQGSEA. The J segment lost 4 bases and the V segment lost 3 bases, leaving 5 bases of the junction unmatched.

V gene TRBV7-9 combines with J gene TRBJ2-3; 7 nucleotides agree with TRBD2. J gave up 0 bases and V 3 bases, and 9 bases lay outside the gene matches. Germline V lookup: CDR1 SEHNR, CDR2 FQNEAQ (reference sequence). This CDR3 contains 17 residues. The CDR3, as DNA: TGTGCCAGCAGCTTTAGCCTAGCGGAAGGAAGCACAGATACGCAGTATTTT. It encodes CASSFSLAEGSTDTQYF.

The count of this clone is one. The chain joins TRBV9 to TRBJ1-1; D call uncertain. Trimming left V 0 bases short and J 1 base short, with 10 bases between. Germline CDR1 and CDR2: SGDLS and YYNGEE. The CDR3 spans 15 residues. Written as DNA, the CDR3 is TGTGCCAGCAGCGTAGTAGCAGGCCGGAACACTGAAGCTTTCTTT. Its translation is CASSVVAGRNTEAFF.